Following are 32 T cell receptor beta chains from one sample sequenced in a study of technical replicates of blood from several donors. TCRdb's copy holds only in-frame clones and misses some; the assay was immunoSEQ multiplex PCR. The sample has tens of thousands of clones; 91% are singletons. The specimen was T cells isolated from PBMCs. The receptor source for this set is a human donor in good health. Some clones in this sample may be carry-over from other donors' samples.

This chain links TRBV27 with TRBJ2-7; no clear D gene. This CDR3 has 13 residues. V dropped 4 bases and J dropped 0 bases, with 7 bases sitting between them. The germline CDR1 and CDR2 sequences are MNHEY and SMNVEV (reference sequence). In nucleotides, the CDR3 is TGTGCCAGCAGTTCTTTCCCCTCCTACGAGCAGTACTTC. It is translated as CASSSFPSYEQYF.

This CDR3 is CIPGQGSEQFF. In DNA, the CDR3 is TGCATCCCGGGACAGGGGTCTGAGCAGTTCTTC. The J gene is TRBJ2-1, the V gene TRBV20-1, with 10 positions matching TRBD1. The CDR3 covers 11 residues. The V gene's germline CDR1 is DFQATT and CDR2 SNEGSKA (reference sequence).

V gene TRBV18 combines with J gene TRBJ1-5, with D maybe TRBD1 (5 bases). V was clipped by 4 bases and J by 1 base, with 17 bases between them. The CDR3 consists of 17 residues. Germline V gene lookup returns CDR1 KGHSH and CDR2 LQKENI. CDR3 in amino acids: CASSLTGGGSSNQPQHF. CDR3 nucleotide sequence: TGTGCCAGCTCACTCACTGGGGGGGGGAGCAGCAATCAGCCCCAGCATTTT.

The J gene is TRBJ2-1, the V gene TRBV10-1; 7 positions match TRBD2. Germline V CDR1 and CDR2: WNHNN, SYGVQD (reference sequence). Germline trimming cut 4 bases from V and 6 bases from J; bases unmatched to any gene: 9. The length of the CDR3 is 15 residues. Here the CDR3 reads CASSGGTILGNEQFF. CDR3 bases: TGCGCCAGCAGTGGGGGGACTATCCTCGGCAATGAGCAGTTCTTC.

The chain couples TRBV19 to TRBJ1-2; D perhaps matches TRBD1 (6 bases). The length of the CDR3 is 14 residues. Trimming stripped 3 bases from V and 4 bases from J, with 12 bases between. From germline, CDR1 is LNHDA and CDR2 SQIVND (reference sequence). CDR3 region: CASSMWTATYGYTF. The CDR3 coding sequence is TGTGCCAGTAGTATGTGGACAGCCACCTATGGCTACACCTTC.

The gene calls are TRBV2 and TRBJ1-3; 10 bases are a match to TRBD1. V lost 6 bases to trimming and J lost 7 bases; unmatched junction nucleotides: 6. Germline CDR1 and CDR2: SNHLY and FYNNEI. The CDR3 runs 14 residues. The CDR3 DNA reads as TGTGCCAGCAGCCGGACAGGGGGAAGTAACACCATATATTTT. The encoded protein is CASSRTGGSNTIYF.

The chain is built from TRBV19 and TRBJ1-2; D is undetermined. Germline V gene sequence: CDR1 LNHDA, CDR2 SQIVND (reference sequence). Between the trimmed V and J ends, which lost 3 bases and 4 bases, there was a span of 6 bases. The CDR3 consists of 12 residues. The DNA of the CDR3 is TGTGCCAGTAGTATGTCAGGCTATGGCTACACCTTC. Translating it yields CASSMSGYGYTF.

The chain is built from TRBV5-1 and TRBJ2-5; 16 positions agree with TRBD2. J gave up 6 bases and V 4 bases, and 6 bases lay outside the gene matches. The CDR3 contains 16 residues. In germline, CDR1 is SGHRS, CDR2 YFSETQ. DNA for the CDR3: TGCGCCAGCAGCCCAGGGACTAGCGGGGGGGCGAAGACCCAGTACTTC. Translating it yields CASSPGTSGGAKTQYF.

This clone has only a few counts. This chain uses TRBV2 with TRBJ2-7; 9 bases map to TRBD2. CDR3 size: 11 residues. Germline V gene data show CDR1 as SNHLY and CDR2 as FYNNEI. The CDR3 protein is CAWREGREQYF. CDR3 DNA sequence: TGTGCTTGGCGGGAGGGCCGCGAGCAGTACTTC.

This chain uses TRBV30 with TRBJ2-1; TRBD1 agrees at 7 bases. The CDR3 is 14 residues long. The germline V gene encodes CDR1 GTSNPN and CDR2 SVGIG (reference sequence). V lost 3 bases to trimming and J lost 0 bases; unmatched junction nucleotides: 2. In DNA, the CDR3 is TGTGCCTGGAGACAGGGGAGCTCCTACAATGAGCAGTTCTTC. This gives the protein CAWRQGSSYNEQFF.

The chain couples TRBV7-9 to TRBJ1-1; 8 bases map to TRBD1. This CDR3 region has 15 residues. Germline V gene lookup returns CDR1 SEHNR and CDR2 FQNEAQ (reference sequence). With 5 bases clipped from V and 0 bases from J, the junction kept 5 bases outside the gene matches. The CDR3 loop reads CASSPLTGVNTEAFF. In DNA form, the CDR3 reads TGTGCCAGCAGCCCGCTGACAGGGGTGAACACTGAAGCTTTCTTT.

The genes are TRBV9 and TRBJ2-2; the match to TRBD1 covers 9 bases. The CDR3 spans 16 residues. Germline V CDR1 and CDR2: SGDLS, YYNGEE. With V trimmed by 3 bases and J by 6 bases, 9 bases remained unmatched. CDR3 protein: CASSAPGQGSAGELFF. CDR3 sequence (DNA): TGTGCCAGCAGCGCACCGGGACAGGGATCCGCCGGGGAGCTGTTTTTT.

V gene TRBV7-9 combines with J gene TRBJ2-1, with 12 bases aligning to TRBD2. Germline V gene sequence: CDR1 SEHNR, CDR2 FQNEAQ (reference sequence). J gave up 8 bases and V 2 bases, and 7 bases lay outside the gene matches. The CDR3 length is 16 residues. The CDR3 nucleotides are TGTGCCAGCAGCTTACTCACTAGCGGGAGGAGTGATGAGCAGTTCTTC. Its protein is CASSLLTSGRSDEQFF.

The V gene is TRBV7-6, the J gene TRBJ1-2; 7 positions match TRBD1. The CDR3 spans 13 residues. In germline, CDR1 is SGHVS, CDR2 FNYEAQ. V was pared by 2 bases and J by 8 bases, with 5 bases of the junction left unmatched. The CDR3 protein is CASSLTGTDGYTF. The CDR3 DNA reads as TGTGCCAGCAGCTTAACGGGGACAGACGGCTACACCTTC.

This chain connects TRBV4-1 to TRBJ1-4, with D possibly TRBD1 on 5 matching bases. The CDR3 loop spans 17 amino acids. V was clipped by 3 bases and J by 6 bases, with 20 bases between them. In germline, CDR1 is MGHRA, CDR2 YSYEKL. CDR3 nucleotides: TGCGCCAGCAGCCATAACTATGACCGGGACTCGGATGAAAAACTGTTTTTT. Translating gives CASSHNYDRDSDEKLFF.

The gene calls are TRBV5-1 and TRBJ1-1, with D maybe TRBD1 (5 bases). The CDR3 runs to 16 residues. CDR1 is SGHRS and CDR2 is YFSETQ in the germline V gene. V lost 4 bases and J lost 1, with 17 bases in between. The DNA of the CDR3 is TGCGCCAGCAGCCTAATCCCGACGGGGGAGAACACTGAAGCTTTCTTT. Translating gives CASSLIPTGENTEAFF.

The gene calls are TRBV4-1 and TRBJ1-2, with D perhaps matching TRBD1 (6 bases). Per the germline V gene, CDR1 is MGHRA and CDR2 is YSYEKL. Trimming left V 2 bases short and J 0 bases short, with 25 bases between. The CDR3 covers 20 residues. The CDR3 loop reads CASSQREVEGGVEPNYGYTF. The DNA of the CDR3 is TGCGCCAGCAGCCAACGTGAGGTGGAGGGGGGGGTCGAACCTAACTATGGCTACACCTTC.

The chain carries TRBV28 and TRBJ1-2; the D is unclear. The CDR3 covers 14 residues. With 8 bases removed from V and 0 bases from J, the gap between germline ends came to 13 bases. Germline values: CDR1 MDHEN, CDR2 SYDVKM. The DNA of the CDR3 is TGTGCCAGCCTCCCGGGGTCAGCTAACTATGGCTACACCTTC. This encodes CASLPGSANYGYTF.

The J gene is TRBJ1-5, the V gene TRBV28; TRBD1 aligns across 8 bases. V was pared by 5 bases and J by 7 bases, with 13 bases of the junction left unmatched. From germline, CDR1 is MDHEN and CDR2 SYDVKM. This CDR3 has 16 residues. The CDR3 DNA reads TGTGCCAGCAGTGACGGCTTAATGACAGGGGACCAGCCCCAGCATTTT. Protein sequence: CASSDGLMTGDQPQHF.

The CDR3 region is CASSEDRADTIYF. In DNA form, the CDR3 reads TGTGCCAGCAGTGAAGACAGGGCGGACACCATATATTTT. The rearrangement joins TRBV6-1 to TRBJ1-3; weak D call: TRBD1 (6 bases). Trimming pared 1 base from V and 8 bases from J, leaving 9 bases between. The CDR3 contains 13 residues. CDR1 and CDR2 from the germline V gene are MNHNS and SASEGT.

The chain's CDR3 is CASRPQGDGYTF. The CDR3 DNA is TGCGCCAGCAGACCTCAGGGGGATGGCTACACCTTC. The genes are TRBV5-1 and TRBJ1-2, with 7 bases identical to TRBD1. The CDR3 is 12 residues long. The V and J ends lost 5 bases and 6 bases, in that order; junction bases with no gene match: 4. Germline V gene lookup returns CDR1 SGHRS and CDR2 YFSETQ. The full variable domain, its missing parts supplied by reference TRBV5-1 and TRBJ1-2, is KAGVTQTPRYLIKTRGQQVTLSCSPISGHRSVSWYQQTPGQGLQFLFEYFSETQRNKGNFPGRFSGRQFSNSRSEMNVSTLELGDSALYLCASRPQGDGYTFGSGTRLTVV.

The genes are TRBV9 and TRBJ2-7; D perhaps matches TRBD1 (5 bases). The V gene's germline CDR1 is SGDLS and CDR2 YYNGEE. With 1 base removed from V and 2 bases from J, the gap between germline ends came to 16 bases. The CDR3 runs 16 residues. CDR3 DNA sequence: TGTGCCAGCAGCGTATCCCAGGGCCACACCCCCTACGAGCAGTACTTC. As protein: CASSVSQGHTPYEQYF.

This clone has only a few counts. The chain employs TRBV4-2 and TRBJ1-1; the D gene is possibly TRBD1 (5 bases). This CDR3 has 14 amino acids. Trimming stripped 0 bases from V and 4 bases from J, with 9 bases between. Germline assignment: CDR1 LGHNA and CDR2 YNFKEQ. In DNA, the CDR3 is TGTGCCAGCAGCCAAGAGGGGGAGGGCACTGAAGCTTTCTTT. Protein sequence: CASSQEGEGTEAFF.

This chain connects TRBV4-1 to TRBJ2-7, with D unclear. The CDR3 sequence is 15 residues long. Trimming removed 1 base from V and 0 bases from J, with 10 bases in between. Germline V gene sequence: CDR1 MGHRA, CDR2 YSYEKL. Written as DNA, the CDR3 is TGCGCCAGCAGCCAAGCACTGTTTAGCTCCTACGAGCAGTACTTC. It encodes CASSQALFSSYEQYF.

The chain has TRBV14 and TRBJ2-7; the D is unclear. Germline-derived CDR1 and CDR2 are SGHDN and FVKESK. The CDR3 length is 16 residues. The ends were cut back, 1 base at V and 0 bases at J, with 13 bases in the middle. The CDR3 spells CASSQVAFLSSYEQYF. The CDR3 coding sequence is TGTGCCAGCAGCCAAGTCGCCTTCTTGAGCTCCTACGAGCAGTACTTC.

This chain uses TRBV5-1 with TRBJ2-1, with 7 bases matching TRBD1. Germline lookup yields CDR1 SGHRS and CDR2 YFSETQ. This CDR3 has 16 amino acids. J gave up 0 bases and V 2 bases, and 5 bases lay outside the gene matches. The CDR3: CASSLTGTASYNEQFF. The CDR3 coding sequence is TGCGCCAGCAGCTTAACCGGGACAGCCTCCTACAATGAGCAGTTCTTC.

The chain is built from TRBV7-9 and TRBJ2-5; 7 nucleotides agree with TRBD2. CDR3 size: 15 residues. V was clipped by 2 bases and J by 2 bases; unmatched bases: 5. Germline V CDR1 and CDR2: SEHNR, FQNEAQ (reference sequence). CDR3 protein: CASSLLAGEQETQYF. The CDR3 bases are TGTGCCAGCAGCTTACTGGCGGGGGAGCAAGAGACCCAGTACTTC.

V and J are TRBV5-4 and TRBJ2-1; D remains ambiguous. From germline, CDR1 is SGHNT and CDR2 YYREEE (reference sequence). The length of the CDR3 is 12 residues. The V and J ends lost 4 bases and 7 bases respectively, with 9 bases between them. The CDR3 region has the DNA TGTGCCAGCAGCCCTGCGGTAAATGAGCAGTTCTTC. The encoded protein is CASSPAVNEQFF.

In nucleotides, the CDR3 is TGCGCCAGCAGCCAAGAAGACTTGGCGGTTCCTAACTATGGCTACACCTTC. Encoded protein: CASSQEDLAVPNYGYTF. The rearrangement links TRBV4-1 to TRBJ1-2; D is ambiguous. This CDR3 spans 17 amino acids. The V end lost 0 bases, the J end lost 0 bases, and 14 bases lay between the germline ends. Germline CDR1 reads MGHRA; CDR2 reads YSYEKL.

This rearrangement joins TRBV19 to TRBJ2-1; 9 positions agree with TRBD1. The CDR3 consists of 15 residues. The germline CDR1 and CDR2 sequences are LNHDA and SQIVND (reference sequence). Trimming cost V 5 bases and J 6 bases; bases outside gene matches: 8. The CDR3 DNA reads TGTGCCAGTAGTTCCCCGGGACAGGGCAGCAATGAGCAGTTCTTC. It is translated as CASSSPGQGSNEQFF. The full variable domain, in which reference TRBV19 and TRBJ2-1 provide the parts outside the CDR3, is DGGITQSPKYLFRKEGQNVTLSCEQNLNHDAMYWYRQDPGQGLRLIYYSQIVNDFQKGDIAEGYSVSREKKESFPLTVTSAQKNPTAFYLCASSSPGQGSNEQFFGPGTRLTVL.

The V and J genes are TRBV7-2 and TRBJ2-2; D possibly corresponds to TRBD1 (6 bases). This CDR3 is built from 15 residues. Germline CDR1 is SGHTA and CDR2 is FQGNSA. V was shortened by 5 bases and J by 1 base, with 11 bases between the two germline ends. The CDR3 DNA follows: TGTGCCAGCAGCCAAAACAGGGTGAACACCGGGGAGCTGTTTTTT. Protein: CASSQNRVNTGELFF.

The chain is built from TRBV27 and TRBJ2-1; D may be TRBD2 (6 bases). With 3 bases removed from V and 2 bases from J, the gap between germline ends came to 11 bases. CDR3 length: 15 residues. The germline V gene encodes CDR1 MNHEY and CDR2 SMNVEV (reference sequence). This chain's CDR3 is CASSFAGGPYNEQFF. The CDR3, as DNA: TGTGCCAGCAGTTTTGCCGGGGGTCCCTACAATGAGCAGTTCTTC.